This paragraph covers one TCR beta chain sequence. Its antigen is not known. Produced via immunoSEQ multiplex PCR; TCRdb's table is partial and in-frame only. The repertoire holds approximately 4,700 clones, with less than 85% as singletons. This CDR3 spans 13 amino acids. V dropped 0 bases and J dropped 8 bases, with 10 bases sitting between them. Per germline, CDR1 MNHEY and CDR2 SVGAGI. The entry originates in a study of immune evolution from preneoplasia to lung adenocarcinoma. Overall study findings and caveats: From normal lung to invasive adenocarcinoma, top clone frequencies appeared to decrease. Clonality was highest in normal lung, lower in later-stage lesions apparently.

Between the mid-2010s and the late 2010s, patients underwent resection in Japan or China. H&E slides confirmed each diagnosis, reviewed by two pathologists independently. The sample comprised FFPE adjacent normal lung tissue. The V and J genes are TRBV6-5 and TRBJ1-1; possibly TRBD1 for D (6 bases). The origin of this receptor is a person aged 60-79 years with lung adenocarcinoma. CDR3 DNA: TGTGCCAGCAGTTACTCGAGAGGACAGGAAGCTTTCTTT. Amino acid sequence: CASSYSRGQEAFF.